This entry lists 9 T cell receptor beta chains sequenced from one sample in a study of T cells after posttransplantation cyclophosphamide. Sequencing used immunoSEQ multiplex PCR; TCRdb keeps in-frame clones, though not all of them. The sample carries some 14,000 clones, around 82% recorded once. Control samples came 1 year after myeloablative marrow transplants with methotrexate plus calcineurin inhibitor. Sequencing used PBMCs, obtained 371 days after allogeneic stem cell transplant with calcineurin inhibitor and methotrexate. These receptors came from a male patient between 18 and 35 years old who received an allogeneic stem cell transplant from a related donor, was CMV-positive, and had no GVHD. A share of the T cells may be of graft donor origin.

This clone was seen more than once but under ten times. The J gene is TRBJ2-7, the V gene TRBV28; 13 bases match TRBD2. CDR1 and CDR2 from the germline V gene are MDHEN and SYDVKM. The ends lost 6 bases at V and 5 bases at J; junction bases unmatched: 4. CDR3 length: 14 residues. This CDR3 is CASRVLAGGNEQYF. CDR3 sequence (DNA): TGTGCCAGCAGGGTACTAGCGGGAGGGAACGAGCAGTACTTC.

The J gene is TRBJ2-7, the V gene TRBV27, with 7 bases that match TRBD2. The germline V gene has CDR1 MNHEY and CDR2 SMNVEV (reference sequence). The V and J ends lost 4 bases and 4 bases, in that order; junction bases with no gene match: 10. The length of the CDR3 is 15 residues. The CDR3 coding sequence is TGTGCCAGCAGTTCCATGGGGGGGACCGGGTACGAGCAGTACTTC. Protein product: CASSSMGGTGYEQYF.

DNA for the CDR3: TGTGCCAGCAGTTGGCGGCTTGAGCAGTTCTTC. It yields the protein CASSWRLEQFF. J is TRBJ2-1 and V is TRBV28; no reliable D call. The germline CDR1 and CDR2 sequences are MDHEN and SYDVKM. The CDR3 runs 11 residues. Trimming removed 4 bases at V and 9 bases at J, with 7 bases between. Combining the CDR3 with reference TRBV28 and TRBJ2-1 gives the whole variable domain DVKVTQSSRYLVKRTGEKVFLECVQDMDHENMFWYRQDPGLGLRLIYFSYDVKMKEKGDIPEGYSVSREKKERFSLILESASTNQTSMYLCASSWRLEQFFGPGTRLTVL.

The chain carries TRBV15 and TRBJ2-2, with 8 bases fitting TRBD2. Per germline, CDR1 LNHNV and CDR2 YYDKDF (reference sequence). J was trimmed by 0 bases and V by 4 bases; bases with no gene match: 7. CDR3 size: 17 residues. The CDR3 DNA reads as TGTGCCACCAGCAAATACCCGACTAGCGCGAACACCGGGGAGCTGTTTTTT. It translates to CATSKYPTSANTGELFF.

The chain employs TRBV10-3 and TRBJ2-2; D is unclear. Germline CDR1 reads ENHRY; CDR2 reads SYGVKD. V lost 10 bases, J lost 7 bases, and 16 bases lay in between. CDR3 length: 13 residues. CDR3 sequence: CATHTVAVGELFF. The DNA of the CDR3 is TGTGCCACCCACACCGTGGCTGTCGGGGAGCTGTTTTTT.

This CDR3 reads CASSSGQGRRGEQFF. Written as DNA, the CDR3 is TGTGCCAGCAGCTCCGGACAGGGTAGGAGAGGTGAGCAGTTCTTC. This chain connects TRBV7-3 to TRBJ2-1; 8 nucleotides agree with TRBD1. Germline CDR1 is SGHTA and CDR2 is FQGTGA. The CDR3 totals 15 residues. With V trimmed by 4 bases and J by 9 bases, 11 bases remained unmatched. Together with reference TRBV7-3 and TRBJ2-1, the CDR3 gives the full variable domain: GAGVSQTPSNKVTEKGKYVELRCDPISGHTALYWYRQSLGQGPEFLIYFQGTGAADDSGLPNDRFFAVRPEGSVSTLKIQRTERGDSAVYLCASSSGQGRRGEQFFGPGTRLTVL.

This clone has a handful of counts. The V call is TRBV21-1, the J call TRBJ2-7; TRBD2, the table's D call, was not compared with the DNA. TRBV21-1 is recorded as a pseudogene. CDR3 length: 15 residues. CDR3 sequence (DNA): TGTGCCAGCAGCAAAGAGCGGGTCCTCCGATACGAGCAGTACTTC. Its protein product is CASSKERVLRYEQYF.

V usage is TRBV29-1 and J usage is TRBJ1-5, with 7 bases fitting TRBD1. The CDR3 has 13 residues. V shed 5 bases, J shed 10 bases, and the junction held 11 bases outside the gene matches. Germline-derived CDR1 and CDR2 are SQVTM and ANQGSEA. CDR3 in DNA: TGCAGCGTTTCTACAGGGGTAGCGAACCCCCAGCATTTT. Encoded protein: CSVSTGVANPQHF.

By its share, this clone is medium-sized. The chain combines TRBV18 with TRBJ2-1, with 11 bases matching TRBD2. With V trimmed by 3 bases and J by 9 bases, 19 bases remained unmatched. Germline CDR1 and CDR2: KGHSH and LQKENI. The length of the CDR3 is 19 residues. CDR3 residues: CASSPPLISGRDWASEQFF. The DNA for the CDR3 is TGTGCCAGCTCACCTCCCTTGATTAGCGGGAGGGACTGGGCGAGTGAGCAGTTCTTC.